Each of the 5 T cell receptor beta chains below was sequenced from the same sample in a study of cytomegalovirus exposure and HLA in healthy donors. PCR amplification relied on 60 Vbeta primers (plus 13 Jbeta primers). Sequencing was performed with immunoSEQ multiplex PCR; in TCRdb, only in-frame clones are kept and a portion is missing. The sample lists 110,000 or so clones, around 69% seen once, with about 16% in the top ten. Source material: PBMCs. These receptors all stem from a man aged 45-60 years in good health and CMV-seropositive.

This clone was detected a few times. The rearrangement links TRBV7-2 to TRBJ1-5; 12 nucleotides align to TRBD1. There are 17 residues in the CDR3. CDR1 and CDR2 from the germline V gene are SGHTA and FQGNSA. Unmatched junction bases numbered 4, after V lost 4 bases and J lost 0 bases. The CDR3 here is CASSSQGQGASNQPQHF. The CDR3 DNA reads as TGTGCCAGCAGCTCCCAGGGACAGGGGGCTAGCAATCAGCCCCAGCATTTT.

The J gene is TRBJ2-2, the V gene TRBV19; tentatively, D is TRBD1 (5 bases). V was shortened by 6 bases and J by 8 bases, with 16 bases between the two germline ends. This CDR3 has 14 residues. Germline CDR1 LNHDA, CDR2 SQIVND (reference sequence). CDR3 DNA sequence: TGTGCCAGTAGGGGGAAGGGGCCGGTGGGGGAGCTGTTTTTT. It specifies CASRGKGPVGELFF.

This clone was counted a few times. The gene calls are TRBV18 and TRBJ2-7, with TRBD1 identical over 11 bases. The length of the CDR3 is 16 residues. Trimming cost V 2 bases and J 3 bases; bases outside gene matches: 6. In germline, CDR1 is KGHSH, CDR2 LQKENI. The CDR3 DNA follows: TGTGCCAGCTCACCAAGTCTAGGGACAGGGGGCTACGAGCAGTACTTC. Amino acid sequence: CASSPSLGTGGYEQYF.

This chain links TRBV6-4 with TRBJ1-2, with TRBD1 matching over 8 bases. CDR3 length: 14 residues. Germline assignment: CDR1 MRHNA and CDR2 SNTAGT. Unmatched junction bases numbered 6, after V lost 1 base and J lost 8 bases. CDR3 nucleotides: TGTGCCAGCAGTGACTTCGACAGGGGTGGGGGCTACACCTTC. It is translated as CASSDFDRGGGYTF.

The V call is TRBV19, the J call TRBJ2-7, with D unresolved. Germline V gives CDR1 LNHDA, CDR2 SQIVND (reference sequence). Trimming pared 5 bases from V and 4 bases from J, leaving 12 bases between. The CDR3 spans 13 residues. DNA of the CDR3: TGTGCCAGTAGTCCCTTCCCTCCTTACGAGCAGTACTTC. Translating it yields CASSPFPPYEQYF.